These 31 T cell receptor beta chains share one sample of origin, sequenced in a study of cytomegalovirus exposure and HLA in healthy donors. PCR amplification relied on 60 Vbeta primers (plus 13 Jbeta primers). Method: immunoSEQ multiplex PCR; TCRdb's copy keeps in-frame clones and lacks some. This table has approximately 99,000 clones, about four fifths appearing once. The sample consisted of PBMCs. All receptors come from a man between 40 and 49 years old in good health and CMV-seropositive.

The genes are TRBV9 and TRBJ2-3; a weak D match, TRBD1 (6 bases). The germline V gene has CDR1 SGDLS and CDR2 YYNGEE. V lost 4 bases to trimming and J lost 5 bases, with 17 bases between them. The CDR3 contains 15 residues. The CDR3: CASSPQGPKGDTQYF. The CDR3 DNA is TGTGCCAGCAGCCCACAGGGCCCAAAAGGAGATACGCAGTATTTT.

This clone was seen a single time. J is TRBJ2-3 and V is TRBV5-1; D is unresolved. V was shortened by 0 bases and J by 2 bases, with 10 bases between the two germline ends. Germline CDR1 is SGHRS and CDR2 is YFSETQ. There are 15 residues in the CDR3. The CDR3 region has the DNA TGCGCCAGCAGCTTGGACGGTGCCCTCACAGATACGCAGTATTTT. This encodes CASSLDGALTDTQYF.

This sequence joins TRBV7-9 and TRBJ2-1, with D possibly being TRBD1 (6 bases). The germline V gene has CDR1 SEHNR and CDR2 FQNEAQ (reference sequence). CDR3 length equals 12 residues. The CDR3: CAIRGGHNEQFF. The CDR3 nucleotides read TGTGCTATCAGGGGTGGCCACAATGAGCAGTTCTTC.

This sequence joins TRBV7-9 and TRBJ1-5; the match to TRBD1 covers 7 bases. V lost 5 bases to trimming and J lost 5 bases; unmatched junction nucleotides: 6. CDR1 and CDR2 (germline): SEHNR, FQNEAQ (reference sequence). The CDR3 totals 14 residues. For the CDR3, the DNA is TGTGCCAGCAGCCAGGACAGGATAGATCAGCCCCAGCATTTT. As protein: CASSQDRIDQPQHF.

DNA of the CDR3: TGTGCCAGCAGCCTCTCGCGCACCGGGGAGCTGTTTTTT. This gives the protein CASSLSRTGELFF. This rearrangement joins TRBV7-2 to TRBJ2-2; no reliable D call. Germline assignment: CDR1 SGHTA and CDR2 FQGNSA. The CDR3 runs 13 residues. Trimming left V 5 bases short and J 4 bases short, with 8 bases between.

The gene calls are TRBV5-3 and TRBJ2-5; TRBD1 matches 7 bases. TRBV5-3 falls under the ORF class, with uncertain function. The CDR3 extends over 18 amino acids. With V trimmed by 4 bases and J by 4 bases, 19 bases remained unmatched. The CDR3 here is CARSGETGLLFFGETQYF. The CDR3 DNA reads TGTGCCAGAAGCGGTGAGACAGGGTTGCTTTTTTTCGGAGAGACCCAGTACTTC.

The V gene is TRBV7-8, the J gene TRBJ1-2; TRBD1 matches at 7 bases. The germline V gene encodes CDR1 SGHVS and CDR2 FQNEAQ. Trimming took 5 bases from V and 8 from J; bases not matched to a gene: 5. The CDR3 runs to 12 residues. CDR3 in DNA: TGTGCCAGCAGCCACGGGACAGTCGGCTACACCTTC. Translated: CASSHGTVGYTF.

V usage is TRBV23-1 and J usage is TRBJ1-4; weak D call: TRBD1 (6 bases). TRBV23-1 falls under the ORF class, with uncertain function. Trimming removed 4 bases at V and 7 bases at J, with 13 bases between. This CDR3 region has 14 residues. Here the CDR3 DNA reads TGCGCCAGCAGTCCCTCGGGGGGCAGTGAAAAACTGTTTTTT. Translating it yields CASSPSGGSEKLFF.

The V call is TRBV7-8, the J call TRBJ1-3, with D possibly being TRBD1 (6 bases). Germline loops: CDR1 SGHVS, CDR2 FQNEAQ. This CDR3 contains 15 residues. Trimming left V 5 bases short and J 5 bases short, with 16 bases between. The CDR3 DNA sequence: TGTGCCAGCAGCCCAGTTGGACAGCTCCGAAACACCATATATTTT. Translating it yields CASSPVGQLRNTIYF. The complete variable domain, with remaining parts taken from reference TRBV7-8 and TRBJ1-3, reads GAGVSQSPRYKVAKRGQDVALRCDPISGHVSLFWYQQALGQGPEFLTYFQNEAQLDKSGLPSDRFFAERPEGSVSTLKIQRTQQEDSAVYLCASSPVGQLRNTIYFGEGSWLTVV.

This clone was found a few times. CDR3 amino acids: CASSWPRGQGNLLYFPQHF. CDR3 DNA: TGTGCCAGCAGTTGGCCCCGCGGACAGGGGAATCTTCTTTACTTCCCCCAGCATTTT. This chain links TRBV28 with TRBJ1-5; TRBD1 matches 9 bases. Germline assignment: CDR1 MDHEN and CDR2 SYDVKM. This CDR3 comprises 19 residues. V gave up 4 bases and J gave up 10 bases; unmatched junction bases: 23.

In this sample, this clone turned up a few times. Here the CDR3 reads CASSWLAGPGRTGELFF. For the CDR3, the DNA is TGTGCCAGCAGCTGGCTCGCCGGGCCAGGGCGGACCGGGGAGCTGTTTTTT. The rearrangement joins TRBV5-5 to TRBJ2-2; a possible D gene is TRBD1 (5 bases). The V end was cut by 3 bases, the J end by 5 bases, with 20 bases between. The CDR3 extends over 17 amino acids. Germline CDR1 and CDR2: SGHKS and YYEKEE (reference sequence).

Notes on this clone: A junction end diverges from the germline sequence, so it may reflect a read error. The chain recombines TRBV7-7 with TRBJ2-5, with 8 bases fitting TRBD2. Germline V gene lookup returns CDR1 SSHAT and CDR2 FNYEAQ (reference sequence). CDR3 length: 15 amino acids. The CDR3 loop is CASSSSGGPSGTQYF. The CDR3 bases are TGTGCTAGCAGCTCCAGCGGGGGCCCTTCGGGGACCCAGTACTTC.

The chain combines TRBV7-3 with TRBJ2-2, with 11 bases matching TRBD2. Per the germline V gene, CDR1 is SGHTA and CDR2 is FQGTGA. The length of the CDR3 is 19 residues. V trimming: 4 bases; J trimming: 0 bases; junction bases outside the gene matches: 10. For the CDR3, the DNA is TGTGCCAGCAGCTCCCGGACTAGCGGGCGGTTCGCGAACACCGGGGAGCTGTTTTTT. Protein product: CASSSRTSGRFANTGELFF.

This clone was seen a handful of times. The J gene is TRBJ2-3, the V gene TRBV6-5, with 8 positions matching TRBD2. The germline gives CDR1 MNHEY, CDR2 SVGAGI. This CDR3 is built from 14 residues. Trimming took 4 bases from V and 7 from J; bases not matched to a gene: 7. This chain's CDR3 is CASSFGGAMNTQYF. As DNA, the CDR3 is TGTGCCAGCAGTTTCGGGGGGGCGATGAATACGCAGTATTTT.

This clone was seen only a few times. This chain uses TRBV6-5 with TRBJ1-2, with 10 bases aligning to TRBD1. CDR1 and CDR2 (germline): MNHEY, SVGAGI. The CDR3 consists of 15 residues. After removal of 1 base from V and 4 bases from J, the junction contained 3 bases not matched to a gene. In DNA form, the CDR3 reads TGTGCCAGCAGTTACTTGGGACAGGGGCTCTATGGCTACACCTTC. It is translated as CASSYLGQGLYGYTF.

The V call is TRBV20-1, the J call TRBJ2-7, with D tentatively TRBD1 (6 bases). This CDR3 is 11 amino acids long. Trimming cost V 3 bases and J 5 bases, with 8 bases left between them. Germline assignment: CDR1 DFQATT and CDR2 SNEGSKA (reference sequence). CDR3 DNA: TGCAGTGCTAGCCCAGGGGACGAGCAGTACTTC. Its protein product is CSASPGDEQYF.

The CDR3 DNA is TGTGCCAGCAGGGACGGGACAGGGAGAACTGGAAACACCATATATTTT. Its protein product is CASRDGTGRTGNTIYF. V usage is TRBV11-2 and J usage is TRBJ1-3, with 9 bases fitting TRBD1. V gave up 6 bases and J gave up 2 bases; unmatched junction bases: 8. CDR1 and CDR2 (germline): SGHAT, FQNNGV. The CDR3 consists of 16 residues.

This chain joins TRBV10-1 and TRBJ2-7, with D perhaps TRBD2 (5 bases). V lost 9 bases to trimming and J lost 4 bases, with 13 bases between them. This CDR3 has 12 residues. The germline CDR1 and CDR2 sequences are WNHNN and SYGVQD (reference sequence). CDR3 bases: TGCGCCAGTGGGTACTCGGGATACGAGCAGTACTTC. Amino acids: CASGYSGYEQYF.

This chain joins TRBV7-3 and TRBJ2-2; TRBD2 agrees at 13 bases. Germline lookup yields CDR1 SGHTA and CDR2 FQGTGA. This CDR3 contains 17 residues. V trimming: 5 bases; J trimming: 2 bases; junction bases outside the gene matches: 5. The CDR3 DNA reads TGTGCCAGCAGCCCGGGGACTAGCGGGGTCAACACCGGGGAGCTGTTTTTT. This translates into CASSPGTSGVNTGELFF.

The chain uses TRBV6-5 and TRBJ1-5; 7 nucleotides agree with TRBD1. V trimming: 5 bases; J trimming: 4 bases; junction bases outside the gene matches: 2. Germline V gives CDR1 MNHEY, CDR2 SVGAGI. The CDR3 length is 13 residues. CDR3 sequence: CASSMTGNQPQHF. CDR3 DNA sequence: TGTGCCAGCAGTATGACAGGGAATCAGCCCCAGCATTTT.

V is TRBV7-9 and J is TRBJ2-5; D might be TRBD2 (6 bases). Germline lookup yields CDR1 SEHNR and CDR2 FQNEAQ (reference sequence). V dropped 5 bases and J dropped 4 bases, with 17 bases sitting between them. The CDR3 length is 15 residues. CDR3 protein: CASSTSRRIAETQYF. The CDR3 nucleotides read TGTGCCAGCAGCACTAGCAGGCGGATCGCAGAGACCCAGTACTTC.

This clone has just one count. The gene calls are TRBV5-8 and TRBJ1-1, with TRBD1 matching 7 bases. The trim removed 1 base at V and 5 bases at J, leaving 11 bases unmatched. The CDR3 is 16 residues long. Looked up from germline, CDR1 is SGHTS and CDR2 is YDEGEE. In DNA, the CDR3 is TGTGCCAGCAGCTTGTGGCCACAGGGCAGGGGGACTGAAGCTTTCTTT. Its translation is CASSLWPQGRGTEAFF.

The chain couples TRBV5-6 to TRBJ1-2, with a possible D match to TRBD1 (5 bases). Trimming cost V 1 base and J 5 bases, with 15 bases left between them. The CDR3 has 15 amino acids. Germline CDR1 and CDR2: SGHDT and YYEEEE. The CDR3 coding sequence is TGTGCCAGCAGCTTGAAGGCAGGGCTTTTGTATGGCTACACCTTC. This codes for CASSLKAGLLYGYTF.

The chain combines TRBV30 with TRBJ2-3; D is possibly TRBD2 (6 bases). V gave up 2 bases and J gave up 2 bases, with 20 bases separating them. CDR3 length: 17 residues. CDR1 is GTSNPN, CDR2 SVGIG, per germline (reference sequence). The CDR3 DNA reads TGTGCCTGGAGTCACGTTAGGGGCGGGAAGATCACAGATACGCAGTATTTT. Translated: CAWSHVRGGKITDTQYF. The variable domain in full, completed from reference TRBV30 and TRBJ2-3, reads SQTIHQWPATLVQPVGSPLSLECTVEGTSNPNLYWYRQAAGRGLQLLFYSVGIGQISSEVPQNLSASRPQDRQFILSSKKLLLSDSGFYLCAWSHVRGGKITDTQYFGPGTRLTVL.

The chain combines TRBV6-1 with TRBJ2-5, with D possibly TRBD1 on 6 matching bases. The J call is doubtful: the DNA matches TRBJ2-7 better. Germline-derived CDR1 and CDR2 are MNHNS and SASEGT. The CDR3 contains 14 residues. As DNA, the CDR3 is TGTGCCAGCAGTGCGACAGGTATCTCCTACGAGCAGTACTTC. It is translated as CASSATGISYEQYF.

The rearrangement links TRBV28 to TRBJ2-5; 15 bases align to TRBD2. This CDR3 has 17 residues. The V gene end was trimmed by 6 bases and the J gene end by 5 bases; junction bases not matched to a gene: 10. Germline V gene lookup returns CDR1 MDHEN and CDR2 SYDVKM. The chain's CDR3 is CASSDRTSGRVWETQYF. The CDR3 region has the DNA TGTGCCAGCAGCGACCGGACTAGCGGGAGGGTGTGGGAGACCCAGTACTTC.

V is TRBV16 and J is TRBJ2-1, with 11 positions matching TRBD2. The CDR3 is 19 residues long. V shed 1 base and J 7 bases; nucleotides not matched to a gene: 15. Germline loops: CDR1 KGHSY, CDR2 FQNENV. CDR3 protein: CASSQYSTSGRRLGNEQFF. In DNA, the CDR3 is TGTGCCAGCAGCCAATATTCCACTAGCGGGAGAAGGTTGGGGAATGAGCAGTTCTTC.

The chain employs TRBV28 and TRBJ1-6; TRBD1 aligns across 9 bases. Trimming cost V 6 bases and J 5 bases; bases outside gene matches: 5. The germline CDR1 and CDR2 sequences are MDHEN and SYDVKM. This CDR3 spans 15 amino acids. DNA for the CDR3: TGTGCCAGCAGCTTACAGGGGGCGAATAATTCACCCCTCCACTTT. It encodes CASSLQGANNSPLHF.

The rearrangement links TRBV7-3 to TRBJ2-3, with 7 bases that match TRBD2. The germline V gene encodes CDR1 SGHTA and CDR2 FQGTGA. The V gene end was trimmed by 2 bases and the J gene end by 0 bases; junction bases not matched to a gene: 2. The CDR3 is made up of 15 amino acids. The CDR3 loop reads CASSLAGVSTDTQYF. The CDR3 nucleotides read TGTGCCAGCAGCTTAGCGGGGGTGAGCACAGATACGCAGTATTTT.

This clone is medium-sized (0.01 to 0.1%) within its sample. This chain links TRBV11-2 with TRBJ2-1, with 13 bases identical to TRBD2. From germline, CDR1 is SGHAT and CDR2 FQNNGV. This CDR3 comprises 14 residues. Trimming cost V 5 bases and J 6 bases; bases outside gene matches: 1. CDR3 bases: TGTGCCAGCAGCCGGACTAGCGGGAGCAATGAGCAGTTCTTC. Residues: CASSRTSGSNEQFF.

The V gene is TRBV5-1, the J gene TRBJ2-3; no firm D call. Germline lookup yields CDR1 SGHRS and CDR2 YFSETQ. The germline V and J ends were trimmed by 0 bases and 0 bases, with 14 bases remaining between them. The CDR3 totals 17 residues. The CDR3 loop is CASSLGIGPLSTDTQYF. The CDR3 DNA follows: TGCGCCAGCAGCTTGGGAATCGGTCCGCTTAGCACAGATACGCAGTATTTT.